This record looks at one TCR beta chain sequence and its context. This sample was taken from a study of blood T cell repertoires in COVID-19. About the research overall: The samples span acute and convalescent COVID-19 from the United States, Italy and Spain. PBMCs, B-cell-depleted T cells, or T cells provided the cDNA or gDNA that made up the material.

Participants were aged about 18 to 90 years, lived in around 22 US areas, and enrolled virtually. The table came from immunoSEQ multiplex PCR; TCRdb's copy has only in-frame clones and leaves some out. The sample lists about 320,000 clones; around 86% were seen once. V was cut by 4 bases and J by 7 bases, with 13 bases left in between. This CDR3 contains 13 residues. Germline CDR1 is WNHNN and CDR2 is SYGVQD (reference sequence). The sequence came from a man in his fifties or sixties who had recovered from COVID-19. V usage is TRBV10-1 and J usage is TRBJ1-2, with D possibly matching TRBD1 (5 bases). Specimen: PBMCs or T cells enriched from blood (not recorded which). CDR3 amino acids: CASSAGLGGGYTF. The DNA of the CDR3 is TGCGCCAGCAGTGCAGGGTTGGGCGGTGGCTACACCTTC.